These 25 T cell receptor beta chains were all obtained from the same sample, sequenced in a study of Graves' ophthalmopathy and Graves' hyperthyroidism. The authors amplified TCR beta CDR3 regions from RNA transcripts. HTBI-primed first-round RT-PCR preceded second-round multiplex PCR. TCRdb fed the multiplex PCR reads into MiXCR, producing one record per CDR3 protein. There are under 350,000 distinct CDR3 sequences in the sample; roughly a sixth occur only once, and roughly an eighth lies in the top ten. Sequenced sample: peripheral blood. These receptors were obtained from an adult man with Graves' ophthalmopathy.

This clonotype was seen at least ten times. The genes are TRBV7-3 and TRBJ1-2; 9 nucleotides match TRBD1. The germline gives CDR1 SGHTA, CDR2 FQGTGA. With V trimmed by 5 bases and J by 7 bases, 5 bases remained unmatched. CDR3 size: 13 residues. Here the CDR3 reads CASSLWTGAGYTF. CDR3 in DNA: TGTGCCAGCAGCCTCTGGACAGGGGCTGGCTACACCTTC.

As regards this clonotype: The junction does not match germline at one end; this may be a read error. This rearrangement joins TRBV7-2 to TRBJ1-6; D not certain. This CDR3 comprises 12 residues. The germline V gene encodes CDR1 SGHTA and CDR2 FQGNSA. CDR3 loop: CAISSYNSPLHF. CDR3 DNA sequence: TGTGCCATCAGCTCGTATAATTCACCCCTCCACTTT.

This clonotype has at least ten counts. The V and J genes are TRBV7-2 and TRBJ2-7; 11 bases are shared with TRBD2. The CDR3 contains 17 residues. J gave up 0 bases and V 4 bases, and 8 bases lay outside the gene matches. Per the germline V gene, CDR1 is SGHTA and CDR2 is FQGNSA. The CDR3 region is CASSSQTGTSGSYEQYF. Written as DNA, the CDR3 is TGTGCCAGCAGCTCGCAAACCGGGACTAGCGGCTCCTACGAGCAGTACTTC.

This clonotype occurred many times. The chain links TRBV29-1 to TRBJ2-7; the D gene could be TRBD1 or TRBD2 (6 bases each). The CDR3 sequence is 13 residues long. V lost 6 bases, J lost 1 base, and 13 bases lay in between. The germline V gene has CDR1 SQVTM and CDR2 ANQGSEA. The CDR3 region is CSVEGGRSYEQYF. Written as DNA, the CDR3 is TGCAGCGTCGAGGGGGGTAGGTCCTACGAGCAGTACTTC.

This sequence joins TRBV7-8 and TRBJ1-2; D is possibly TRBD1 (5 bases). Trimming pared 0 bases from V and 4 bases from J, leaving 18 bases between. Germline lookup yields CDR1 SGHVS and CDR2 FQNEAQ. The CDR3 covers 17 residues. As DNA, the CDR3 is TGTGCCAGCAGCTTAGCGAGGGACCCAGGGATCGGCTATGGCTACACCTTC. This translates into CASSLARDPGIGYGYTF.

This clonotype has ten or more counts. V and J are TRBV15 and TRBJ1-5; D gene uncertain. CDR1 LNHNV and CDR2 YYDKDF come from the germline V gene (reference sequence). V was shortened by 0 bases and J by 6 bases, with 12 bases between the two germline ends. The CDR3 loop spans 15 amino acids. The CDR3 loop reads CATSRDRGEGQPQHF. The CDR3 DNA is TGTGCCACCAGCAGAGATCGCGGGGAGGGTCAGCCCCAGCATTTT.

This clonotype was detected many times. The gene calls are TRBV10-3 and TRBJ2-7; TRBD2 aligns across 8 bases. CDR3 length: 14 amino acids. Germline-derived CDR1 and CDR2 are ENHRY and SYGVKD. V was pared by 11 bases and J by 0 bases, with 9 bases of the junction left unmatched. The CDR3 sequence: CAVRGGLSSYEQYF. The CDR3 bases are TGTGCCGTTCGGGGGGGGCTAAGCTCCTACGAGCAGTACTTC.

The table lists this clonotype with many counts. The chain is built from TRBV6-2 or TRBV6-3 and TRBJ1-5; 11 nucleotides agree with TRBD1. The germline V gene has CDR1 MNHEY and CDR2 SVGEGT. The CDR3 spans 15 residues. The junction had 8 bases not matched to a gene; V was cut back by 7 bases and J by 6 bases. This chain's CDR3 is CASTPGQGASQPQHF. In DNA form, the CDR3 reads TGTGCCAGCACCCCAGGACAGGGGGCGAGTCAGCCCCAGCATTTT.

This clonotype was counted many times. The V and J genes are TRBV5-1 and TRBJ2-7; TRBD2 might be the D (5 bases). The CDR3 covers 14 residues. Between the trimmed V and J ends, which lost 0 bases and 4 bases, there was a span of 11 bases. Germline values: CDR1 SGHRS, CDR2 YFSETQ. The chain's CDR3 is CASSLGGLGYEQYF. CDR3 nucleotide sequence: TGCGCCAGCAGCTTGGGCGGGCTCGGGTACGAGCAGTACTTC.

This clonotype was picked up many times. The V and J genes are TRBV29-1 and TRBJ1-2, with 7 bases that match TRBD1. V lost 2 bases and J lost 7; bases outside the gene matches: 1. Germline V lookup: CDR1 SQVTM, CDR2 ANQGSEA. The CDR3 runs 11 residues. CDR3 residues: CSVERGPGYTF. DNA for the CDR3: TGCAGCGTTGAAAGGGGGCCTGGCTACACCTTC.

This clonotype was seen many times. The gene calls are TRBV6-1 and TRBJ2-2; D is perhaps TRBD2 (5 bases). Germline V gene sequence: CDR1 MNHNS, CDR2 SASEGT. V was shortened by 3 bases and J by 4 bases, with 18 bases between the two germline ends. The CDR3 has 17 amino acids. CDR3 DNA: TGTGCCAGCAGTGAGGCTGCGGCCACGCGGGCCACCGGGGAGCTGTTTTTT. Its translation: CASSEAAATRATGELFF.

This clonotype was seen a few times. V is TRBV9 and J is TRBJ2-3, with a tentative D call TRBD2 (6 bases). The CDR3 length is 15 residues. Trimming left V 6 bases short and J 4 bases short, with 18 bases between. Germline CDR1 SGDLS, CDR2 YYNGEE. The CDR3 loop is CASTLEGVWSDTQYF. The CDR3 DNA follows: TGTGCCAGCACCCTGGAGGGTGTTTGGTCAGATACGCAGTATTTT. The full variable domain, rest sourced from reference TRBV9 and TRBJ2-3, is DSGVTQTPKHLITATGQRVTLRCSPRSGDLSVYWYQQSLDQGLQFLIQYYNGEERAKGNILERFSAQQFPDLHSELNLSSLELGDSALYFCASTLEGVWSDTQYFGPGTRLTVL.

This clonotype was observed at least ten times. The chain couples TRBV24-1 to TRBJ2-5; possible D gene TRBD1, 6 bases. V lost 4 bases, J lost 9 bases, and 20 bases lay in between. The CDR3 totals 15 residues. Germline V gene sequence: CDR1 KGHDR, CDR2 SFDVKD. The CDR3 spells CATSDRGTAEGAQYF. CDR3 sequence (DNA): TGTGCCACCAGTGACCGAGGGACCGCCGAGGGGGCCCAGTACTTC.

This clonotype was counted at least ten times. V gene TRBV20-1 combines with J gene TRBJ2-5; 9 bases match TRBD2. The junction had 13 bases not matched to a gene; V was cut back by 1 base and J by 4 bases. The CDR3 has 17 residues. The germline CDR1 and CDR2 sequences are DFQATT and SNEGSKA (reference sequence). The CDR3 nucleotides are TGCAGTGCTAGAGTAGTAACGGGCGGGGGGGCTCTAGAGACCCAGTACTTC. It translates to CSARVVTGGGALETQYF.

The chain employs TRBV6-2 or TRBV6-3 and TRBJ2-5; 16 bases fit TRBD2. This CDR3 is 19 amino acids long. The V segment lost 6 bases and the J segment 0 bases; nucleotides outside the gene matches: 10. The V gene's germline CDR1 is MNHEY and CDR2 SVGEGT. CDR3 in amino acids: CASRKPGLAGGEYQETQYF. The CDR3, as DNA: TGTGCCAGCAGAAAACCGGGACTAGCGGGGGGGGAGTACCAAGAGACCCAGTACTTC.

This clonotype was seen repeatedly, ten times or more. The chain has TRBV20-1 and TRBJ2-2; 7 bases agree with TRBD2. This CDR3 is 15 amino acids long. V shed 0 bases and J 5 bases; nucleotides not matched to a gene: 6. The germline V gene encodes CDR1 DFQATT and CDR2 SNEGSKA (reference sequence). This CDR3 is CSARDGGRRTGELFF. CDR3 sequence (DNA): TGCAGTGCTAGAGATGGCGGGAGACGGACCGGGGAGCTGTTTTTT.

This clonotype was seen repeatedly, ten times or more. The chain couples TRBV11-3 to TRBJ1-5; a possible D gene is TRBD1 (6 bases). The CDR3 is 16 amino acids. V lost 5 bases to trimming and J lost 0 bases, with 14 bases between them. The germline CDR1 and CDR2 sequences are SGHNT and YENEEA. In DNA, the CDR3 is TGTGCCAGCAGCGCCGGGACACCGTATAGCAATCAGCCCCAGCATTTT. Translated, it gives CASSAGTPYSNQPQHF.

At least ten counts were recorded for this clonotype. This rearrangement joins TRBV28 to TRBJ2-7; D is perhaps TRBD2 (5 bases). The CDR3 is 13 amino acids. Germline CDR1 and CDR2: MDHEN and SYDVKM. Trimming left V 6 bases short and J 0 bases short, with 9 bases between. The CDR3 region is CASSGVPSYEQYF. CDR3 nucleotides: TGTGCCAGCAGCGGGGTCCCCTCCTACGAGCAGTACTTC. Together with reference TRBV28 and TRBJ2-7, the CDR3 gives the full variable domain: DVKVTQSSRYLVKRTGEKVFLECVQDMDHENMFWYRQDPGLGLRLIYFSYDVKMKEKGDIPEGYSVSREKKERFSLILESASTNQTSMYLCASSGVPSYEQYFGPGTRLTVT.

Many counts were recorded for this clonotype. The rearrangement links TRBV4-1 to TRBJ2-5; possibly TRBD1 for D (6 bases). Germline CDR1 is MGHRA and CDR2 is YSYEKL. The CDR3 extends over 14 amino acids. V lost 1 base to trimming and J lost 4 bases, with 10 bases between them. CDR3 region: CASSQGWGRETQYF. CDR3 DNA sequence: TGCGCCAGCAGCCAAGGCTGGGGGCGAGAGACCCAGTACTTC.

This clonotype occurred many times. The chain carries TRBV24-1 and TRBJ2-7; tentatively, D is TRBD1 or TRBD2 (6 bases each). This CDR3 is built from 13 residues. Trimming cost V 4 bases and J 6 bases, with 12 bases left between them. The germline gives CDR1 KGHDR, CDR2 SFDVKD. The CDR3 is CATSELQGGEQYF. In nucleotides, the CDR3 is TGTGCCACCAGTGAATTACAGGGAGGCGAGCAGTACTTC.

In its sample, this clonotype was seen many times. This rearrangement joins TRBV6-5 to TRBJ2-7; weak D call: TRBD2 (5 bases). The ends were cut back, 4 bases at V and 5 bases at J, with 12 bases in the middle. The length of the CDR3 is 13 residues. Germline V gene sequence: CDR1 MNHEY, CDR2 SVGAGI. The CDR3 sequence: CASSSSGSHEQYF. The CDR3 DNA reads TGTGCCAGCAGTTCCTCGGGGAGCCACGAGCAGTACTTC.

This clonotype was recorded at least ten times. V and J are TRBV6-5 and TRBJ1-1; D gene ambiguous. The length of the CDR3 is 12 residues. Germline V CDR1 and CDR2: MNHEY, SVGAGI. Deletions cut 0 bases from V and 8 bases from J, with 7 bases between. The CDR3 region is CASSYSLVEAFF. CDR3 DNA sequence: TGTGCCAGCAGTTACTCGTTAGTAGAAGCTTTCTTT.

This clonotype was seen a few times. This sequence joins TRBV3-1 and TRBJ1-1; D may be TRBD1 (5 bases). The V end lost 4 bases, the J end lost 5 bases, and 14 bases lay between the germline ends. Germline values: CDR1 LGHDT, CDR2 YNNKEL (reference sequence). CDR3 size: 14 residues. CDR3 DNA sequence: TGTGCCAGCAGCCCCGAGGCAGGGCAAACTGAAGCTTTCTTT. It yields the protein CASSPEAGQTEAFF.

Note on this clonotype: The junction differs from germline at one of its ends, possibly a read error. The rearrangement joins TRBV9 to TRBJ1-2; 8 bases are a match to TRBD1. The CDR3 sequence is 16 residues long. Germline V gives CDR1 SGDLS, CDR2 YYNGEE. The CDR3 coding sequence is TGTGCCAGCAGCCCGGGACAGGCTCGATTCCCCTATGGCTACAACTTC. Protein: CASSPGQARFPYGYNF.

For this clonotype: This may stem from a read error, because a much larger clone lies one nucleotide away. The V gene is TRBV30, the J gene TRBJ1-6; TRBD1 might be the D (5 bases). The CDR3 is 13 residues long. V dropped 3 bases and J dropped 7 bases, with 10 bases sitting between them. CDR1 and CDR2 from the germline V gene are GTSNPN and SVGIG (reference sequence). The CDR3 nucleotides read TGTGCCTGGAGCGGGGACGAAAATTCACCCCTCCACTTT. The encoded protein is CAWSGDENSPLHF.